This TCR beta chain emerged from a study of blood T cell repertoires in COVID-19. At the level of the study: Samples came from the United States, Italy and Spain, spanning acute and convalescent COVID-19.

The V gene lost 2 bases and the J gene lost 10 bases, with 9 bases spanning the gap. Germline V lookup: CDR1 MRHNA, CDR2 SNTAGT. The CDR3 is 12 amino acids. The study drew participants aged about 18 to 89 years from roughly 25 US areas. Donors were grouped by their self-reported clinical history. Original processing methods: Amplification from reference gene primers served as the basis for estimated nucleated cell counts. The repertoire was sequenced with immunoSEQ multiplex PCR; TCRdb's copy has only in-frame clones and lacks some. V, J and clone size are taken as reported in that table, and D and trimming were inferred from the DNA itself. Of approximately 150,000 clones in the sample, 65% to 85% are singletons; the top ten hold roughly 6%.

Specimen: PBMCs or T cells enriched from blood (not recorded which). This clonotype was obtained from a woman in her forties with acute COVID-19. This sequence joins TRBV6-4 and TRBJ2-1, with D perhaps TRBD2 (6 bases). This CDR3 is CASSDGSGEQFF. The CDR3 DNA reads TGTGCCAGCAGTGACGGTAGCGGAGAGCAGTTCTTC.